This T cell receptor beta chain was captured by sequencing in a study of shared clonotypes between healthy human individuals. Study-wide findings and caveats: Across a few donors, naive CD4 shared roughly 5%, naive CD8 over 3%, memory CD4 about 2.5%, memory CD8 around 0.42%. Sequencing of the sorted subsets was shown by rarefaction to be incomplete despite large depth.

Worth noting for this clone: No antigen is known for it.

Generated by immunoSEQ multiplex PCR, the TCRdb table keeps only in-frame clones and is missing some. In the table there are 2 million to 2.5 million clones, approximately 93% of which are singletons. This CDR3 is 16 amino acids long. Germline CDR1 reads MNHEY; CDR2 reads SMNVEV (reference sequence). The germline V and J ends were trimmed by 8 bases and 9 bases, with 23 bases remaining between them. The authors divided CD4+ cells into CD45RA+ naive and CD45RA-negative memory subsets. The specimen was naive CD4+ T cells from PBMCs. Stated subset: CD45RA+ positively selected. The receptor comes from a man in his late teens or twenties in good health. Some clones in this sample may be carry-over from other donors' samples. The rearrangement links TRBV27 to TRBJ1-6; no clear D. In nucleotides, the CDR3 is TGTGCCAGCCACAAGAGAACGGGCTCGTCGGGTTCACCCCTCCACTTT. It encodes CASHKRTGSSGSPLHF.